This TCR beta chain appears in the sequencing data of a study of tumor and adjacent non-tumor tissue in lung cancer. In regard to this clonotype: What it binds is not known.

TCRbeta libraries were built with three rounds of nested PCR, modified from ARM-PCR. TCRdb independently ran MiXCR on the multiplex PCR reads; one entry per CDR3 protein. Among tens of thousands of distinct CDR3 sequences listed, 60% to 85% were seen once. RNA was extracted from bulk tissue without any cell sorting. V was pared by 9 bases and J by 2 bases, with 16 bases between. There are 14 residues in the CDR3. Study-wide findings and caveats: TCR diversity was significantly greater in tumor than normal lung tissue.

The receptor was isolated from a woman aged 50 to 60 with non-small cell lung cancer. The sample taken for sequencing was lung tumor tissue. The gene calls are TRBV12-3 or TRBV12-4 and TRBJ2-5; no clear D gene. DNA of the CDR3: TGTGCCAGTATTTTATTCGGTTTGCAAGAGACCCAGTACTTC. This sequence encodes CASILFGLQETQYF.